Each of the 9 T cell receptor beta chains below was sequenced from the same sample in a study of Tregs in tolerant kidney transplant recipients. Produced via immunoSEQ multiplex PCR; TCRdb's table is partial and in-frame only. Of roughly 250,000 clones listed, around 81% are singletons. The sample comprised CD4+ T cells from blood. These receptors all come from a human donor in good health.

This clone was counted once. The V and J genes are TRBV7-9 and TRBJ2-7, with 15 bases fitting TRBD2. The germline gives CDR1 SEHNR, CDR2 FQNEAQ (reference sequence). Germline trimming cut 4 bases from V and 1 base from J; bases unmatched to any gene: 5. The CDR3 has 17 residues. This chain's CDR3 is CASSSGTSGRRSYEQYF. In nucleotides, the CDR3 is TGTGCCAGCAGCTCCGGGACTAGCGGGAGGCGTTCCTACGAGCAGTACTTC.

The chain recombines TRBV11-3 with TRBJ2-1; 10 nucleotides agree with TRBD2. Germline V CDR1 and CDR2: SGHNT, YENEEA. Trimming at V came to 6 bases and at J to 6 bases, leaving 11 bases not matched to a gene. There are 16 residues in the CDR3. The CDR3 DNA reads as TGTGCCAGCAGTACTATCATAGCGGGAGGACCCAATGAGCAGTTCTTC. Translating gives CASSTIIAGGPNEQFF.

The J gene is TRBJ2-7, the V gene TRBV13; 7 bases map to TRBD1. Germline lookup yields CDR1 PRHDT and CDR2 FYEKMQ (reference sequence). With 5 bases clipped from V and 3 bases from J, the junction kept 7 bases outside the gene matches. The CDR3 has 14 amino acids. The CDR3 coding sequence is TGTGCCAGCAGCCGGACAGGAAAATACTACGAGCAGTACTTC. Protein sequence: CASSRTGKYYEQYF.

The V call is TRBV5-4, the J call TRBJ1-1; no definite D call. V was clipped by 0 bases and J by 4 bases, with 10 bases between them. Germline lookup yields CDR1 SGHNT and CDR2 YYREEE (reference sequence). This CDR3 is 14 amino acids long. CDR3 bases: TGTGCCAGCAGCTTGGTAGACTTAGCCACTGAAGCTTTCTTT. Translation: CASSLVDLATEAFF.

The V call is TRBV7-2, the J call TRBJ1-6; 9 nucleotides agree with TRBD1. Germline CDR1 reads SGHTA; CDR2 reads FQGNSA. The CDR3 loop spans 12 amino acids. V was clipped by 8 bases and J by 14 bases; unmatched bases: 7. CDR3 DNA sequence: TGTGCCAGCTCGGGACAGGGCTTAACCCTCCACTTT. Its translation is CASSGQGLTLHF.

The rearrangement uses TRBV19 and TRBJ2-7; TRBD1 might be the D (6 bases). CDR1 and CDR2 from the germline V gene are LNHDA and SQIVND (reference sequence). V was pared by 3 bases and J by 1 base, with 13 bases between. The CDR3 is 15 residues long. Here the CDR3 DNA reads TGTGCCAGTAGTATCGAACAGGGCCAATCCTACGAGCAGTACTTC. Protein sequence: CASSIEQGQSYEQYF.

The chain employs TRBV18 and TRBJ2-1, with 9 bases lining up with TRBD2. This CDR3 contains 16 residues. V lost 3 bases and J lost 4; bases outside the gene matches: 7. Germline V lookup: CDR1 KGHSH, CDR2 LQKENI. CDR3 loop: CASSPPREGVYNEQFF. Here the CDR3 DNA reads TGTGCCAGCTCACCGCCGCGGGAGGGTGTATACAATGAGCAGTTCTTC. The full variable domain, completed using reference TRBV18 and TRBJ2-1, is NAGVMQNPRHLVRRRGQEARLRCSPMKGHSHVYWYRQLPEEGLKFMVYLQKENIIDESGMPKERFSAEFPKEGPSILRIQQVVRGDSAAYFCASSPPREGVYNEQFFGPGTRLTVL.

This clone appeared a single time. The CDR3 DNA reads TGTGCCAGCAGCTTAGAGTTGCGTCCGCCTGCTACGGAGCAGTACTTC. Its translation is CASSLELRPPATEQYF. V is TRBV11-1 and J is TRBJ2-7; D unclear. The V end lost 1 base, the J end lost 7 bases, and 20 bases lay between the germline ends. Germline CDR1 and CDR2: SGHAT and FQDESV (reference sequence). This CDR3 is built from 16 residues.

This clone occurred a few times. The gene calls are TRBV10-1 and TRBJ1-1, with 7 nucleotides matching TRBD1. CDR1 and CDR2 from the germline V gene are WNHNN and SYGVQD (reference sequence). With 6 bases clipped from V and 4 bases from J, the junction kept 8 bases outside the gene matches. The CDR3 extends over 14 amino acids. As DNA, the CDR3 is TGCGCCAGCAGACCCGACAGGGAGGGCACTGAAGCTTTCTTT. This codes for CASRPDREGTEAFF.